This T cell receptor (beta chain) stems from a study of CD8+ T cells in alopecia areata. The study's findings and limits: While tofacitinib was given, many expanded lesional clones persisted in scalp and blood.

Specified treatment: oral pan-JAK inhibitor, 5-10 mg twice daily. The researchers isolated CD4+ and CD8+ T cells from PBMCs by sorting. Extracted from the samples, RNA was reverse transcribed into cDNA to serve as the sequencing template. The assay was immunoSEQ multiplex PCR, and TCRdb's table has in-frame clones only and misses some. The sample contains 150,000 to 200,000 clones, under 80% of which appear only once. Trimming left V 3 bases short and J 13 bases short, with 18 bases between. The CDR3 extends over 13 amino acids. CDR1 is LGHNA and CDR2 is YNFKEQ in the germline V gene. About this clone itself: Its antigen is unidentified.

V and J are TRBV4-2 and TRBJ1-2; D possibly corresponds to TRBD1 (6 bases). This clonotype originated in a human donor with alopecia areata. This specimen consisted of CD4+ T cells sorted from blood, obtained at approximately week 49, from a patient treated with tofacitinib. The CDR3 loop is CASSQGRTARATF. The DNA of the CDR3 is TGTGCCAGCAGCCAGGGCAGGACAGCCAGAGCCACCTTC.